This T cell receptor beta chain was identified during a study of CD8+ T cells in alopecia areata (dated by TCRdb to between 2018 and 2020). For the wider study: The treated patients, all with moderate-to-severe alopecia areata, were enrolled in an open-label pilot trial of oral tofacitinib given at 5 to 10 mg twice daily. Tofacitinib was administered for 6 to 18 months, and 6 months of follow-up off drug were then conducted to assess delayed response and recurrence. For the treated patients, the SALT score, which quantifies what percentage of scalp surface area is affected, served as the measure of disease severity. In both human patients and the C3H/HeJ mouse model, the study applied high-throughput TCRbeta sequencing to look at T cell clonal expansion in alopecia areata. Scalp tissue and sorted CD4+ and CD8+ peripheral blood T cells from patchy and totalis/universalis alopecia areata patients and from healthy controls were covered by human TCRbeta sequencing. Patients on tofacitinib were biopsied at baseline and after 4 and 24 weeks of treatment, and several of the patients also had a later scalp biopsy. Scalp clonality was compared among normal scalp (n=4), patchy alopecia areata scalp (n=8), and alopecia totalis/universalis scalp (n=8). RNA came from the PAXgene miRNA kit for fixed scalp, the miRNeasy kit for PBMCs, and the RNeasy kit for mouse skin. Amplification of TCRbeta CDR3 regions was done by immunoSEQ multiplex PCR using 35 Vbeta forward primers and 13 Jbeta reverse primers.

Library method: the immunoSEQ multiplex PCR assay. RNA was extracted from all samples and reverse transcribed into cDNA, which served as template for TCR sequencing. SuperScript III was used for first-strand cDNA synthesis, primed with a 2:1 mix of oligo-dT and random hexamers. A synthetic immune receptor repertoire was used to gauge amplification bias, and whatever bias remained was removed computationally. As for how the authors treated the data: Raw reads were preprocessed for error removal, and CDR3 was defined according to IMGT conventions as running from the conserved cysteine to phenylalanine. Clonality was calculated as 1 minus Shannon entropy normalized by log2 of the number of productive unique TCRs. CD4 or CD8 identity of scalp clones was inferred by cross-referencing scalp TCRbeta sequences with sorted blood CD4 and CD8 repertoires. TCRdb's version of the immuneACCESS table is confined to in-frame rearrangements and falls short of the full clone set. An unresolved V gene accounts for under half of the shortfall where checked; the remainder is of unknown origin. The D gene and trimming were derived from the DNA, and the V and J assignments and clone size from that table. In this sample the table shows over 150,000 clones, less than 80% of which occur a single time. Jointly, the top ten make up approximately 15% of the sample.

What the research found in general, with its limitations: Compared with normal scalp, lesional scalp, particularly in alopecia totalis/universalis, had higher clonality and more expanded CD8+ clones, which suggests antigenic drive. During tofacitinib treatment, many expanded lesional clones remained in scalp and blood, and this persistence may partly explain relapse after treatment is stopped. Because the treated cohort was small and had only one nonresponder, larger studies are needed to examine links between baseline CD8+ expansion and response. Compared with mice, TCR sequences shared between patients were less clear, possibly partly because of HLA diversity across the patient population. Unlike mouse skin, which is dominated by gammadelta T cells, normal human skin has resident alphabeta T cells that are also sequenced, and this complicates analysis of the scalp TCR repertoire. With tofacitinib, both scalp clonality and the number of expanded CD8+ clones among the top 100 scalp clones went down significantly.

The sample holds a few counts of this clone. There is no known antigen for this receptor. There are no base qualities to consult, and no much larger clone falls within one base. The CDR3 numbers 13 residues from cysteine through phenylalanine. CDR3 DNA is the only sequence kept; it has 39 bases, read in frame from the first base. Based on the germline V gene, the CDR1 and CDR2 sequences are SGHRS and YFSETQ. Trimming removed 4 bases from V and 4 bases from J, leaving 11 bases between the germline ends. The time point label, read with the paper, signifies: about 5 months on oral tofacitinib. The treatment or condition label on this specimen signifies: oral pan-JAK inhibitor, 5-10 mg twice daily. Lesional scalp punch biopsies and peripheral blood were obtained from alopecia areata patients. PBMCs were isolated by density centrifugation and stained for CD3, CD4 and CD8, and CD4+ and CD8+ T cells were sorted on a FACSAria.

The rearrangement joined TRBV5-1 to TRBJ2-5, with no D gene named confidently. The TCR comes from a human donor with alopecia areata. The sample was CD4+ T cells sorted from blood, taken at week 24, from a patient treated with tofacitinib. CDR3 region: CASSPASRETQYF. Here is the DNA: TGCGCCAGCAGCCCGGCCTCACGAGAGACCCAGTACTTC.